This T cell receptor beta chain was captured in a study of T cells in Graves' hyperthyroidism and ophthalmopathy. TCR beta CDR3 regions were amplified from RNA. HTBI primers drove first-round RT-PCR of the TCR CDR3. TCRdb processed the multiplex PCR reads anew with MiXCR; each CDR3 protein has one entry. The repertoire consists of 610,000 or so distinct CDR3 sequences, with 35% to 55% occurring once and the leading ten covering approximately 8.4%. Note on this clonotype: Since no conserved phenylalanine or tryptophan closes the CDR3, a read error is the likely cause.

Sequencing used peripheral blood or thyroid tissue (not recorded which). The TCR was taken from a woman between 18 and 29 years old with Graves' hyperthyroidism.

As DNA, the CDR3 is TGTGCCAGCAGTGAAGACAGGGGAACTGAAGCTTTCCTT. Translated, it gives CASSEDRGTEAFL. V is TRBV2 and J is TRBJ1-1, with 7 bases aligning to TRBD1. J was trimmed by 5 bases and V by 1 base; bases with no gene match: 1. Germline V gives CDR1 SNHLY, CDR2 FYNNEI. This CDR3 region has 13 residues.